This T cell receptor beta chain is from a study of blood T cell repertoires in COVID-19. Deletions cut 5 bases from V and 7 bases from J, with 12 bases between. Looked up from germline, CDR1 is LNHDA and CDR2 is SQIVND (reference sequence). The CDR3 totals 14 residues. Clones were sequenced by immunoSEQ multiplex PCR, and TCRdb holds only the in-frame ones, with some missing. This sample yields approximately 200,000 clones, of which less than 90% are seen a single time; about 2.2% belongs to the top ten. Sequencing used peripheral blood. The chain has TRBV19 and TRBJ1-6, with TRBD1 as a possible D gene (6 bases). This TCR was recovered from a woman aged 50 to 60 with acute or convalescent COVID-19. CDR3 protein: CASSVPRGNSPLHF. In DNA, the CDR3 is TGTGCCAGTAGTGTACCCAGGGGCAATTCACCCCTCCACTTT.